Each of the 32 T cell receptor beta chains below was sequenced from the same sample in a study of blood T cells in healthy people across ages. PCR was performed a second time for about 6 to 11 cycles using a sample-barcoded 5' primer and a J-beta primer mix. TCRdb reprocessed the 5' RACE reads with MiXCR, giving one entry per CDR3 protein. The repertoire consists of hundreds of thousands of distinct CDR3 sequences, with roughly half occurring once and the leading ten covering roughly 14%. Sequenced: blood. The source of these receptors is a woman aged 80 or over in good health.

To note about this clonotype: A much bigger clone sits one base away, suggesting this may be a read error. CDR3 sequence reads: CASSVGAFYEQYF. The CDR3, as DNA: TGTGCCAGCAGTGTAGGAGCCTTCTACGAGCAGTACTTC. The chain recombines TRBV27 with TRBJ2-4; D ambiguous. The J call may be in error: the DNA end matches TRBJ2-7 better. The CDR3 loop spans 13 amino acids. CDR1 and CDR2 from the germline V gene are MNHEY and SMNVEV (reference sequence).

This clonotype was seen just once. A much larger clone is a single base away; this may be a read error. The DNA for the CDR3 is TGTGCCAGCGGAAAACTAGCGGGCTCCTACAATGAGCAGTTCTTC. This sequence encodes CASGKLAGSYNEQFF. This sequence joins TRBV9 and TRBJ2-1; 9 nucleotides match TRBD2. The CDR3 runs to 15 residues. Trimming cost V 7 bases and J 0 bases; bases outside gene matches: 5. Germline CDR1 and CDR2: SGDLS and YYNGEE.

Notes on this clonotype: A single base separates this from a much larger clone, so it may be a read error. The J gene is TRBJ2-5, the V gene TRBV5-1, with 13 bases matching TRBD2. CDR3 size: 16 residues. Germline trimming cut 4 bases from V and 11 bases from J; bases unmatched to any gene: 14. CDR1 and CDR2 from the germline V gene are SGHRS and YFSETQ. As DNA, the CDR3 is TGCGCCAGCAGCCAGGAGGCTACTAGCGGGAGGGTCGATCAGTACTTC. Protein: CASSQEATSGRVDQYF. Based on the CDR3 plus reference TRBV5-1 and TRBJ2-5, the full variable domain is KAGVTQTPRYLIKTRGQQVTLSCSPISGHRSVSWYQQTPGQGLQFLFEYFSETQRNKGNFPGRFSGRQFSNSRSEMNVSTLELGDSALYLCASSQEATSGRVDQYFGPGTRLLVL.

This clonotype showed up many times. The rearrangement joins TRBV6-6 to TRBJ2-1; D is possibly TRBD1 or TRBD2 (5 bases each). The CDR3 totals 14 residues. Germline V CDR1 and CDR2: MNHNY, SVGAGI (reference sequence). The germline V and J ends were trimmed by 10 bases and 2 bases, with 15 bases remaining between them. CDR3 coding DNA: TGTGCCACCATCGGGGCGGAACCCTACAATGAGCAGTTCTTC. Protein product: CATIGAEPYNEQFF.

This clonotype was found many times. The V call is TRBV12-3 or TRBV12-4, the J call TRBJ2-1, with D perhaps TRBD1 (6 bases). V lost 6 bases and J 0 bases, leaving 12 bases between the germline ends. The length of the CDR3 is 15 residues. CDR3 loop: CASRSDRFSYNEQFF. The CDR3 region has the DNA TGTGCCAGCAGGAGTGACAGGTTCTCCTACAATGAGCAGTTCTTC.

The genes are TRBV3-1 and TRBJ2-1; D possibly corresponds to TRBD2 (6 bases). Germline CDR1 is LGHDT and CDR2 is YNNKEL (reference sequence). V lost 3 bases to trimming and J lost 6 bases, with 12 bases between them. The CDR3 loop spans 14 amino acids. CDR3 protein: CASSHVGGTNEQFF. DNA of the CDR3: TGTGCCAGCAGCCACGTGGGGGGAACCAATGAGCAGTTCTTC.

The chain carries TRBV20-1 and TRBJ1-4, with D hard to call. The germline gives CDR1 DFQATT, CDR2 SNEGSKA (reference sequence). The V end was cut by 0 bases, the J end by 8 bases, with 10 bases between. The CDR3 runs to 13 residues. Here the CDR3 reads CSARDPREEKLFF. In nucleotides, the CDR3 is TGCAGTGCTAGAGATCCGAGGGAGGAAAAACTGTTTTTT.

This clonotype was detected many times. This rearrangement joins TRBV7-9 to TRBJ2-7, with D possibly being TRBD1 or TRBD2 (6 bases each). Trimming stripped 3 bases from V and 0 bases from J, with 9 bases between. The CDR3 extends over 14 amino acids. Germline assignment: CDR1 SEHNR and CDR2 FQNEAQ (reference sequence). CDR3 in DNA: TGTGCCAGCAGCTTGGGGGGCATCTCCTACGAGCAGTACTTC. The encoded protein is CASSLGGISYEQYF.

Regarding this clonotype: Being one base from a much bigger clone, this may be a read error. CDR3 nucleotide sequence: TGTGCCAGCAGCTTAGAACAGGGAGTCAAGGAGCAGTCCTTC. This gives the protein CASSLEQGVKEQSF. V and J are TRBV7-2 and TRBJ2-1; TRBD1 might be the D (6 bases). The CDR3 length is 14 residues. Germline V lookup: CDR1 SGHTA, CDR2 FQGNSA.

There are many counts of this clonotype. The CDR3 loop reads CASSLTGSNNEQFF. In DNA form, the CDR3 reads TGCGCCAGCAGCCTTACCGGGAGTAACAATGAGCAGTTCTTC. The chain links TRBV5-1 to TRBJ2-1, with D possibly matching TRBD2 (6 bases). In germline, CDR1 is SGHRS, CDR2 YFSETQ. Trimming pared 4 bases from V and 5 bases from J, leaving 13 bases between. The CDR3 runs to 14 residues.

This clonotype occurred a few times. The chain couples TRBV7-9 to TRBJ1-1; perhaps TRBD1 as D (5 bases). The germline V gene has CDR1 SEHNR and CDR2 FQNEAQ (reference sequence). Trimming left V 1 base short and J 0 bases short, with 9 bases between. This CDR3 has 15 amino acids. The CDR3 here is CASSLGQPLNTEAFF. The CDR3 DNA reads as TGTGCCAGCAGCTTAGGACAGCCACTGAACACTGAAGCTTTCTTT.

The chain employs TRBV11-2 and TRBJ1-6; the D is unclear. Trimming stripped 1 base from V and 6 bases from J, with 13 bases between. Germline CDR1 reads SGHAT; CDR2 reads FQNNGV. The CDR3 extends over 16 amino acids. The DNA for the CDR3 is TGTGCCAGCAGCTTAGTGTGGCCGGCGGGTAATTCACCCCTCCACTTT. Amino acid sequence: CASSLVWPAGNSPLHF. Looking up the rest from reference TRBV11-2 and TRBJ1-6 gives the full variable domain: EAGVAQSPRYKIIEKRQSVAFWCNPISGHATLYWYQQILGQGPKLLIQFQNNGVVDDSQLPKDRFSAERLKGVDSTLKIQPAKLEDSAVYLCASSLVWPAGNSPLHFGNGTRLTVT.

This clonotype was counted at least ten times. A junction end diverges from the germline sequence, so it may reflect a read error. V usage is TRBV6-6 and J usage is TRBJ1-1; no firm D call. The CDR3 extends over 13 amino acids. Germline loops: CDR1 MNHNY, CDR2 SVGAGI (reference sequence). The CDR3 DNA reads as TGTGCCAGCAGTGACTCGGTCAACACTGAAGCTTTCTTT. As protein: CASSDSVNTEAFF.

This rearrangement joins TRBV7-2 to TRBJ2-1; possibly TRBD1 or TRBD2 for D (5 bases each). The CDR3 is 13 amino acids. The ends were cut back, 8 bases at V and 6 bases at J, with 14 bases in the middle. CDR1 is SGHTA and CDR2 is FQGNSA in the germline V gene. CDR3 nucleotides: TGTGCCAGCCGGGGACCTATCTCCAATGAGCAGTTCTTC. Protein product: CASRGPISNEQFF.

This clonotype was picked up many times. CDR3: CATASGLSTDTQYF. CDR3 nucleotide sequence: TGTGCCACCGCTAGCGGACTAAGCACAGATACGCAGTATTTT. V usage is TRBV6-6 and J usage is TRBJ2-3; 7 nucleotides match TRBD2. Germline-derived CDR1 and CDR2 are MNHNY and SVGAGI (reference sequence). The CDR3 has 14 residues. The V and J ends lost 10 bases and 0 bases, in that order; junction bases with no gene match: 7.

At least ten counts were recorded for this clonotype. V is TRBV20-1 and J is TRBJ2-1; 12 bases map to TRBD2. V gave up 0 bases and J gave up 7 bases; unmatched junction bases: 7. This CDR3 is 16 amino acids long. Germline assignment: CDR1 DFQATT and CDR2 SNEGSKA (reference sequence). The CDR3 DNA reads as TGCAGTGCTAGAGATCTAGGACTAGCGGGACGGAATGAGCAGTTCTTC. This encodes CSARDLGLAGRNEQFF.

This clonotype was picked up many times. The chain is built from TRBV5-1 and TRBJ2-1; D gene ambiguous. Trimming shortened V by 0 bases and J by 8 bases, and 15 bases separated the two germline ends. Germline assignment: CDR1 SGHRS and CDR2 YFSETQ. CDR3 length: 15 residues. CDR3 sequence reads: CASSLGGNPVHEQFF. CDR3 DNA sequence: TGCGCCAGCAGCTTGGGAGGAAACCCTGTCCATGAGCAGTTCTTC.

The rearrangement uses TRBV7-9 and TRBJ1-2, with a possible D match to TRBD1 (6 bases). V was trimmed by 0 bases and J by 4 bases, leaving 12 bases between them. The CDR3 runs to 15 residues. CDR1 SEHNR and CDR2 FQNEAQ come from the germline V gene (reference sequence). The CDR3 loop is CASSLAGTPSYGYTF. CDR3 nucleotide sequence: TGTGCCAGCAGCTTAGCAGGGACACCTAGCTATGGCTACACCTTC. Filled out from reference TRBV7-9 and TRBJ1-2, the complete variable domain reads DTGVSQNPRHKITKRGQNVTFRCDPISEHNRLYWYRQTLGQGPEFLTYFQNEAQLEKSRLLSDRFSAERPKGSFSTLEIQRTEQGDSAMYLCASSLAGTPSYGYTFGSGTRLTVV.

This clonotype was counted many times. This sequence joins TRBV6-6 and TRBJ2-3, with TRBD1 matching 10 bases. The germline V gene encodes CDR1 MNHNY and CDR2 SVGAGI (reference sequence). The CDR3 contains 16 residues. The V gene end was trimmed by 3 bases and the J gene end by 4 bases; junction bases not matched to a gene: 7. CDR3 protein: CASSYPVGQGADTQYF. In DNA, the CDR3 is TGTGCCAGCAGTTATCCAGTTGGACAGGGGGCAGATACGCAGTATTTT.

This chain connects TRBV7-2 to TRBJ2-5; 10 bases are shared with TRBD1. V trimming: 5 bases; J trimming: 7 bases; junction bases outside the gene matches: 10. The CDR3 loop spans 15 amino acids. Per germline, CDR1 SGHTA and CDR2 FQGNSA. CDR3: CASSPGTGVRGTQYF. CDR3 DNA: TGTGCCAGCAGCCCAGGGACAGGGGTACGTGGGACCCAGTACTTC.

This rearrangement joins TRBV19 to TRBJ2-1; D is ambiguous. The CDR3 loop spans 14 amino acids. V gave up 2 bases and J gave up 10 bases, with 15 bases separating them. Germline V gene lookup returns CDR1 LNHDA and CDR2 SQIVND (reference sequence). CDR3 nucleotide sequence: TGTGCCAGTAGTATAACCTCCGGGCCCGGAGAGCAGTTCTTC. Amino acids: CASSITSGPGEQFF.

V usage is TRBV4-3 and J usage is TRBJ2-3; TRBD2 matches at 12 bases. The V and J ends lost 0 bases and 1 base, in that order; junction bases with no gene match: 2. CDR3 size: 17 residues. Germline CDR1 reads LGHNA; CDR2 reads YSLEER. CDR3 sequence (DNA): TGCGCCAGCAGCCAAGAGGCTAGCGGGGGGGGCACAGATACGCAGTATTTT. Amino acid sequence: CASSQEASGGGTDTQYF.

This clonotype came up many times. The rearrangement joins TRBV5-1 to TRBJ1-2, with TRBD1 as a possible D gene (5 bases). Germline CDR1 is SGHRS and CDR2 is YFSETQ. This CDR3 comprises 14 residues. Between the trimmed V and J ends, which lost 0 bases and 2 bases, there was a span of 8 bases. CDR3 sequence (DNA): TGCGCCAGCAGCTTGGTCAGGGAAAACTATGGCTACACCTTC. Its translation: CASSLVRENYGYTF.

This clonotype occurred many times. The CDR3 protein is CSVEDGPTGRGTYEQYF. DNA of the CDR3: TGCAGCGTTGAAGATGGACCGACAGGGAGGGGAACCTACGAGCAGTACTTC. The chain uses TRBV29-1 and TRBJ2-7; TRBD1 or TRBD2 may be the D gene (7 bases each). The V and J ends lost 0 bases and 2 bases respectively, with 20 bases between them. The germline gives CDR1 SQVTM, CDR2 ANQGSEA. CDR3 size: 17 residues.

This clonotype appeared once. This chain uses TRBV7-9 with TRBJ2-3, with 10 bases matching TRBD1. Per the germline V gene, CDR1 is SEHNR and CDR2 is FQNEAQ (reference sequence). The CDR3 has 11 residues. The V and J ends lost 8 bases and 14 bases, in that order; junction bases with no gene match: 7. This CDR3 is CASLWGTGVYF. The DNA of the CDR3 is TGTGCCAGCCTCTGGGGGACAGGGGTGTATTTT.

The CDR3 sequence: CAWSPGRGRNYGYTF. CDR3 DNA sequence: TGTGCCTGGAGCCCCGGCCGGGGGCGCAACTATGGCTACACCTTC. The chain recombines TRBV30 with TRBJ1-2; D may be TRBD1 (6 bases). The V end was cut by 3 bases, the J end by 2 bases, with 16 bases between. Germline CDR1 reads GTSNPN; CDR2 reads SVGIG (reference sequence). The CDR3 runs 15 residues.

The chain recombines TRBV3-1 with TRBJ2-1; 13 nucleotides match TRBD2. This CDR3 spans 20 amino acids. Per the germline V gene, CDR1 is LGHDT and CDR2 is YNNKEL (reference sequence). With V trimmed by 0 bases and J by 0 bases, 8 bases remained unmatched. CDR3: CASSQEELAGGKGSYNEQFF. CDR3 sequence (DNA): TGTGCCAGCAGCCAAGAGGAACTAGCGGGGGGGAAAGGCTCCTACAATGAGCAGTTCTTC.

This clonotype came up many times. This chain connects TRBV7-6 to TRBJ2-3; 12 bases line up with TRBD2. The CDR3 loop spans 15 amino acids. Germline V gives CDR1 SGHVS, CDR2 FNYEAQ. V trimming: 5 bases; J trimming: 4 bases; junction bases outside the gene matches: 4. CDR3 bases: TGTGCCAGCAGCCTCGGACTAGCGGGGCCAGATACGCAGTATTTT. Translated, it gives CASSLGLAGPDTQYF.

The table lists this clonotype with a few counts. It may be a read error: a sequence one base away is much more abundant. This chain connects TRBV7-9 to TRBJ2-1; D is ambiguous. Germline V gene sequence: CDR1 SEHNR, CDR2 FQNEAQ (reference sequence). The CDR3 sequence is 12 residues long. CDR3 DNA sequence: TGTTCCAGCAGCAAGTCCTACAATGAGCAGTTCTTC. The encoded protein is CSSSKSYNEQFF.

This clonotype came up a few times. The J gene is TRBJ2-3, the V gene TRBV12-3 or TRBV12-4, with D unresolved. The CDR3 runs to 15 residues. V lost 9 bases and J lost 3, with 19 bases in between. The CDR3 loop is CASQGFATLTDTQYF. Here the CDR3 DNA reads TGTGCCAGTCAAGGGTTCGCTACCCTAACAGATACGCAGTATTTT.

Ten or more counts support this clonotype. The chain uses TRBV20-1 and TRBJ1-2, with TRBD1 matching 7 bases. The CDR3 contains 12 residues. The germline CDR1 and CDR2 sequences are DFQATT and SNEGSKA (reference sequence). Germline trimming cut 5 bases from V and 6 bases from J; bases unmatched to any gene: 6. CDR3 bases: TGCAGTGCTCCGACAGGGTGGAATGGCTACACCTTC. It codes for CSAPTGWNGYTF.

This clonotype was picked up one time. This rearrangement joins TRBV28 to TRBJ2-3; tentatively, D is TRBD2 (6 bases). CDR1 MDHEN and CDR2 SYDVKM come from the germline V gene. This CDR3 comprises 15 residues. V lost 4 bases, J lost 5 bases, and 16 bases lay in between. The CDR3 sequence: CASSYGSRGGDTQYF. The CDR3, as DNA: TGTGCCAGCAGTTACGGGAGTAGGGGTGGAGATACGCAGTATTTT.